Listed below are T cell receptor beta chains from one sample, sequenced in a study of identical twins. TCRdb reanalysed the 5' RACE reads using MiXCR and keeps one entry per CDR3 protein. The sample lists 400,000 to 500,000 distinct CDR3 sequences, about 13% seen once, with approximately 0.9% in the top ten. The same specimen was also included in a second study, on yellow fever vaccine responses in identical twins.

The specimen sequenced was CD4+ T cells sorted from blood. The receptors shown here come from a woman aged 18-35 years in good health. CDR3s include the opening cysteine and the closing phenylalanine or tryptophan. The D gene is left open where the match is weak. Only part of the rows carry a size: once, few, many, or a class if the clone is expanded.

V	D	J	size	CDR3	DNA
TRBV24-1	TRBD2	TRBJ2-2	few	CATSDPGLAGTGELFF	TGTGCCACCAGTGATCCTGGACTAGCGGGAACCGGGGAGCTGTTTTTT
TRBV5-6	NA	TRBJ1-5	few	CASSLPGNNQPQHF	TGTGCCAGCAGCTTGCCAGGAAACAATCAGCCCCAGCATTTT
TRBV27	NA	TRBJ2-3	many	CASTLIGQSTDTQYF	TGTGCCAGCACTCTAATAGGCCAGAGTACAGATACGCAGTATTTT
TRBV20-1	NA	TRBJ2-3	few	CSARDYSDTQYF	TGCAGTGCTAGAGATTATTCAGATACGCAGTATTTT
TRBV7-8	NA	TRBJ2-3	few	CASSLEIGWITDTQYF	TGTGCCAGCAGCTTAGAGATCGGGTGGATCACAGATACGCAGTATTTT
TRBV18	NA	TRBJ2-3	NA	CASSPHQTDTQYF	TGTGCCAGCTCACCACATCAGACGGATACGCAGTATTTT
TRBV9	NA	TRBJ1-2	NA	CASSVGGANGYTF	TGTGCCAGCAGCGTAGGGGGGGCGAACGGCTACACCTTC
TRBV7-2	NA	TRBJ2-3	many	CASSSGGDTQYF	TGCGCCAGCAGCTCTGGGGGGGATACGCAGTATTTT
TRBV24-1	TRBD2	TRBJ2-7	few	CATSDGLAGIYEQYF	TGTGCCACCAGTGATGGGCTAGCGGGGATCTACGAGCAGTACTTC
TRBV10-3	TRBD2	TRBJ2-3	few	CAISENREGDTQYF	TGTGCCATCAGTGAAAATCGGGAGGGGGATACGCAGTATTTT
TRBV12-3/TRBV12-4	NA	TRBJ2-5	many	CASSFSQETQYF	TGTGCCAGCAGTTTTAGCCAAGAGACCCAGTACTTC
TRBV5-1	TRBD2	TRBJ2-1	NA	CASSRTAGDNEQFF	TGCGCCAGCAGCAGGACTGCGGGGGACAATGAGCAGTTCTTC
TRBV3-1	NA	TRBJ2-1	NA	CATCTQGGRGNEQFF	TGTGCCACCTGCACCCAGGGTGGGCGGGGCAATGAGCAGTTCTTC